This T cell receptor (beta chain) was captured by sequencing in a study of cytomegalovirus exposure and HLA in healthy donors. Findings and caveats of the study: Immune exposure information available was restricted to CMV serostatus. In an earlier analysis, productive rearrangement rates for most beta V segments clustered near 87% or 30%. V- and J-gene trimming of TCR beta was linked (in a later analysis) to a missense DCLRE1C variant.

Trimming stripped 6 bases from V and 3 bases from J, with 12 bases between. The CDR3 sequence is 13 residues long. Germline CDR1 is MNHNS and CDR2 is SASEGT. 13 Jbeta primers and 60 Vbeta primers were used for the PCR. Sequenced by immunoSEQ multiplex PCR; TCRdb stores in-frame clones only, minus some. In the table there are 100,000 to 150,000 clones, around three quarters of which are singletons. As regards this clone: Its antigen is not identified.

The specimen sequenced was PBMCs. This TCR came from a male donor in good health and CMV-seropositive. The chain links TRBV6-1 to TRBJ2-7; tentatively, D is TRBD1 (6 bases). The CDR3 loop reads CASRSTGRYEQYF. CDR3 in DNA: TGTGCCAGCAGATCGACAGGACGCTACGAGCAGTACTTC.